These T cell receptor beta chains were read from a single sample in a study of cytomegalovirus exposure and HLA in healthy donors. Measured with immunoSEQ multiplex PCR; TCRdb has only the in-frame clones, and not every one. This sample carries under 300,000 clones, 86% of them seen once, and the ten largest clones take 4%. Source material: PBMCs. All receptors derive from a man aged 35-49 years in good health and CMV-seropositive. Both conserved end residues are part of each CDR3. The D gene is left open where the match is weak. A row's size may be missing; if present it is once, few, many or a size class.

j_gene | v_gene | abundance | d_gene | CDR3nt | CDR3aa
TRBJ2-7 | TRBV6-1 | once | TRBD1 | TGTGCCAGCAGTGTCGGCTCCCCGGACAGGGATAGGGCCTACGAGCAGTACTTC | CASSVGSPDRDRAYEQYF
TRBJ2-7 | TRBV5-6 | - | - | TGTGCCAGCAGCTTCGTCTCCTACGAGCAGTACTTC | CASSFVSYEQYF
TRBJ2-1 | TRBV6-1 | - | - | TGTGCCAGCAGTGAGGTCCAAAGGACTAACCCCAATGAGCAGTTCTTC | CASSEVQRTNPNEQFF
TRBJ1-5 | TRBV10-2 | - | TRBD1 | TGCGCCAGCGGACAGGGTTATCAGCCCCAGCATTTT | CASGQGYQPQHF
TRBJ2-7 | TRBV5-5 | - | TRBD2 | TGTGCCAGCAGCGCCGGGGGAGGGGCGTATTCCTACGAGCAGTACTTC | CASSAGGGAYSYEQYF
TRBJ1-2 | TRBV30 | - | - | TGTGCCTGGGGACAGAGGAGCGATGGCTACACCTTC | CAWGQRSDGYTF
TRBJ2-3 | TRBV7-2 | - | - | TGTGCCAGCAGCTTAGTCCGAGAGGAGGGTACGCAGTATTTT | CASSLVREEGTQYF
TRBJ2-3 | TRBV18 | once | TRBD1 | TGTGCCAGCTCAGGGGACAGGTTGGCCGCATCAGATACGCAGTATTTT | CASSGDRLAASDTQYF
TRBJ2-7 | TRBV4-1 | - | TRBD2 | TGCGCCAGCAGCCCGACAGCGGGAGGGCCCTACGAGCAGTACTTC | CASSPTAGGPYEQYF
TRBJ1-2 | TRBV28 | - | - | TGTGCCAGCAGTTTTCGGCAGGGGAGTGTGGGCTATGGCTACACCTTC | CASSFRQGSVGYGYTF
TRBJ2-3 | TRBV7-9 | - | - | TGTGCCAGCAGCTTAGTCCGGGGAGATACGCAGTATTTT | CASSLVRGDTQYF
TRBJ2-7 | TRBV27 | - | - | TGCGCCAGTAAGACGGAGCCACGATATTACGAGCAGTACTTC | CASKTEPRYYEQYF
TRBJ2-7 | TRBV5-1 | once | - | TGCGCCAGCAGCCCGCTCCCAGCGGCCTACGAGCAGTACTTC | CASSPLPAAYEQYF
TRBJ1-1 | TRBV10-3 | - | - | TGTGCCATCAGTGAGTCGGGGGGGGACACTGAAGCTTTCTTT | CAISESGGDTEAFF
TRBJ1-5 | TRBV18 | - | TRBD1 | TGTGCCAGCTCACCGGACAGGGGACGAGAGCAGCCCCAGCATTTT | CASSPDRGREQPQHF
TRBJ1-4 | TRBV4-2 | few | TRBD1 | TGTGCCAGCAGCCAAGCTACCGGGACAGGGACTGTTTGGGAAAAACTGTTTTTT | CASSQATGTGTVWEKLFF
TRBJ2-7 | TRBV28 | few | - | TGTGCCAGCAGTCTAAAGATTTACGAGCAGTACTTC | CASSLKIYEQYF
TRBJ2-3 | TRBV7-2 | - | - | TGTGCCAGCAGCTTAGTAGGGGAAACGCAGTATTTT | CASSLVGETQYF
TRBJ1-2 | TRBV18 | - | TRBD1 | TGTGCCAGCTCACCAGAGGGCAGGGGGCAGGATGGCTACACCTTC | CASSPEGRGQDGYTF
TRBJ2-7 | TRBV13 | once | - | TGTGCCAGCAGCTTCCCAGGGAACCCCTACGAGCAGTACTTC | CASSFPGNPYEQYF
TRBJ2-7 | TRBV18 | - | TRBD2 | TGTGCCAGCTCTCCGAGCGGGGGGTACGAGCAGTACTTC | CASSPSGGYEQYF
TRBJ2-3 | TRBV7-9 | - | TRBD2 | TGTGCCAGCAGCGTAAGGCTAGCGGGACGCACAGATACGCAGTATTTT | CASSVRLAGRTDTQYF
TRBJ1-2 | TRBV6-5 | - | TRBD1 | TGTGCCAGCAGTCGACAGGGGGATGGCTACACCTTC | CASSRQGDGYTF
TRBJ1-1 | TRBV9 | - | - | TGTGCCAGCAGCGCCTCGACAGGGAACACTGAAGCTTTCTTT | CASSASTGNTEAFF
TRBJ2-3 | TRBV7-6 | - | TRBD2 | TGTGCCAGCAGCCAAGGGACTAGCGAGAACACAGATACGCAGTATTTT | CASSQGTSENTDTQYF
TRBJ2-7 | TRBV7-2 | - | TRBD2 | TGTGCCAGCAGCACTAGAAGGCTAGCGGGAGTAAACGAGCAGTACTTC | CASSTRRLAGVNEQYF
TRBJ2-1 | TRBV15 | - | - | TGTGCCACCAGCAGATCGTCGTTAGACTCCTACAATGAGCAGTTCTTC | CATSRSSLDSYNEQFF
TRBJ2-7 | TRBV7-8 | - | - | TGTGCCAGCAGCTTAGGGGGGCAGCTATCCTACGAGCAGTACTTC | CASSLGGQLSYEQYF
TRBJ2-7 | TRBV5-1 | - | - | TGCGCCAGCAGCTTAAAAGTTGATTCGGGGGACGAGCAGTACTTC | CASSLKVDSGDEQYF
TRBJ2-7 | TRBV27 | - | - | TGTGCCAGCTCCCACGGGGGCGAGCAGTACTTC | CASSHGGEQYF
TRBJ2-1 | TRBV7-9 | - | TRBD1 | TGTTCCAGCAGCTTAGGCCGGACAGGGAATGAGCAGTTCTTC | CSSSLGRTGNEQFF
TRBJ2-3 | TRBV5-4 | - | TRBD2 | TGTGCCAGCAGCTTGTCCGCGGGAGGGGCAGATACGCAGTATTTT | CASSLSAGGADTQYF
TRBJ1-5 | TRBV28 | - | - | TGTGCCAGCAGTGATTTGGGGACACCTAATCAGCCCCAGCATTTT | CASSDLGTPNQPQHF
TRBJ2-3 | TRBV27 | - | TRBD2 | TGTGCCAGCAGTGAGGGACTAGCCCTTAGCACAGATACGCAGTATTTT | CASSEGLALSTDTQYF
TRBJ2-7 | TRBV7-2 | once | TRBD1 | TGTGCCAGCAGCCTAACCACGGACAGGGATGCCTACGAGCAGTACTTC | CASSLTTDRDAYEQYF
TRBJ2-3 | TRBV5-1 | once | TRBD2 | TGCGCCAGCAGCTTGGTTAGCGGGATCCCCACAGATACGCAGTATTTT | CASSLVSGIPTDTQYF